Sequencing of this T cell receptor (beta chain) was carried out in a study of read filtering for tumor transcriptome and immune sequencing. This clonotype has at least ten counts. The library was built from roughly 400 ng RNA with molecular barcoded adaptors for alpha/delta and beta/gamma chains. MiXCR was run by TCRdb on the reads, yielding one entry per CDR3 protein. The repertoire has tens of thousands of distinct CDR3 sequences, over 11% of them found once; the top ten carry about 44%. V lost 6 bases, J lost 5 bases, and 16 bases lay in between. CDR3 size: 14 residues. The origin of this receptor is a donor at least 40 years old with multiple myeloma. The genes are TRBV12-3 or TRBV12-4 and TRBJ1-1; D is undetermined. Sequencing used a population of CD138-negative cells sorted from bone marrow. CDR3 amino acids: CASRLRAETTEAFF. The CDR3 DNA is TGTGCCAGCAGACTCCGGGCAGAAACTACTGAAGCTTTCTTT.